The rows below give T cell receptor beta chains drawn from one sample of a study of blood T cell repertoires in COVID-19. Generated by immunoSEQ multiplex PCR, the TCRdb table keeps only in-frame clones and is missing some. The sample consists of a few hundred thousand clones, 70% to 90% of them appearing once. The sample was PBMCs or T cells enriched from blood (not recorded which). These receptors all stem from a man aged 40-49 years who had recovered from COVID-19. Both conserved end residues are part of each CDR3. D genes are given only for firm matches. The size of a clone is reported for some rows only, either as once, few or many, or as a class for expanded clones.

.	TRBV21-1	TRBJ1-1	.	CASSKGDTNTEAFF	TGTGCCAGCAGCAAAGGGGACACGAACACTGAAGCTTTCTTT
TRBD1	TRBV3-1/TRBV3-2	TRBJ1-5	.	CASSLGTELFQPQHF	TGTGCCAGCAGCCTCGGGACAGAGTTGTTTCAGCCCCAGCATTTT
.	TRBV3-1/TRBV3-2	TRBJ2-7	.	CASSHTYSYEQYF	TGTGCCAGCAGCCATACCTACTCCTACGAGCAGTACTTC
TRBD1	TRBV15	TRBJ1-3	.	CATRRQGLNGNTIYF	TGTGCCACCAGAAGACAGGGGCTCAATGGAAACACCATATATTTT
.	TRBV12-1	TRBJ2-5	.	CATTKGSCQETQYF	TGTGCCACGACGAAGGGGTCTTGCCAAGAGACCCAGTACTTC
.	TRBV4-1	TRBJ2-2	.	CASSPGWGELFF	TGCGCCAGCAGCCCAGGTTGGGGGGAGCTGTTTTTT
TRBD2	TRBV24-1	TRBJ2-7	once	CATSESGRREEQYF	TGTGCCACCAGTGAAAGCGGGAGACGGGAAGAGCAGTACTTC
.	TRBV21-1	TRBJ2-1	many	CASSKAKQGHYNEQFF	TGTGCCAGCAGCAAAGCGAAGCAGGGACACTACAATGAGCAGTTCTTC
.	TRBV5-3	TRBJ2-1	.	CARSLVEGEYNEQFF	TGTGCCAGAAGCTTGGTAGAGGGCGAATACAATGAGCAGTTCTTC
TRBD1	TRBV2	TRBJ2-7	.	CASRGTGAYEQYF	TGTGCCAGCAGAGGGACAGGGGCCTACGAGCAGTACTTC
.	TRBV29-1	TRBJ2-3	.	CSVTLARAQDTQYF	TGCAGCGTTACCCTAGCGCGGGCGCAAGATACGCAGTATTTT
.	TRBV6-5	TRBJ1-5	many	CASSQGPNQPQHF	TGTGCCAGCAGTCAGGGCCCTAATCAGCCCCAGCATTTT
.	TRBV18	TRBJ1-4	.	CASSPGLQGEKLFF	TGTGCCAGCTCACCGGGACTCCAAGGTGAAAAACTGTTTTTT
.	TRBV9	TRBJ1-1	once	CASSAREGRNTEAFF	TGTGCCAGCAGCGCCCGGGAGGGAAGGAACACTGAAGCTTTCTTT
.	TRBV4-2	TRBJ1-2	.	CASSPSDRTGYGYTF	TGTGCCAGCAGCCCTTCAGACAGGACCGGCTATGGCTACACCTTC
.	TRBV12-3/TRBV12-4	TRBJ1-2	.	CASSLSVYGYTF	TGTGCCAGCAGTTTATCGGTATATGGCTACACCTTC